This T cell receptor (beta chain) was sequenced in a study of T cell repertoires in aging, cancer and after chemotherapy. For the study at large: Paired samples before and after chemotherapy came from glioblastoma patients receiving temozolomide-based therapy. About 8.9 million TCR reads made up the full dataset.

For this clonotype: Its antigen is still unknown.

V was trimmed by 3 bases and J by 10 bases, leaving 15 bases between them. The CDR3 runs 14 residues. Germline V gives CDR1 MNHEY, CDR2 SMNVEV (reference sequence). Multiplex touch-down PCR with TRB-A/B primers amplified rearranged V-D-J TRB sequences. TCRdb reanalysed the multiplex PCR reads using MiXCR and keeps one entry per CDR3 protein. The sample records some 1,300 distinct CDR3 sequences, approximately 20% being singletons. The study's findings and limits: These repertoire data do not allow conclusions about immunological memory after chemotherapy. In cancer patients, declining TCR diversity with age involved lost richness and lost evenness.

Peripheral blood genomic DNA, not sorted cells or RNA, was the template. Sample: blood. This rearrangement joins TRBV27 to TRBJ1-4; D possibly corresponds to TRBD1 (6 bases). The TCR originated in a human donor with a solid tumor. The CDR3 protein is CASSFNRQDGKLFF. CDR3 nucleotide sequence: TGTGCCAGCAGTTTTAACCGACAGGACGGAAAACTGTTTTTT. Complete variable domain (other parts from reference TRBV27 and TRBJ1-4): EAQVTQNPRYLITVTGKKLTVTCSQNMNHEYMSWYRQDPGLGLRQIYYSMNVEVTDKGDVPEGYKVSRKEKRNFPLILESPSPNQTSLYFCASSFNRQDGKLFFGSGTQLSVL.